These 24 T cell receptor beta chains originate from one sample sequenced in a study of T-cell memory formation after mild COVID-19. From the 5' RACE reads, TCRdb called clonotypes with MiXCR, one entry per CDR3 protein. This table holds 250,000 to 300,000 distinct CDR3 sequences, 8% to 9% found once. Sequenced material: PBMCs or a T cell subset sorted from them (not recorded which). The receptors derive from a man between 18 and 35 years old who had mild COVID-19 (a few samples of this study predate the infection). Cell type and time point are not known.

This clonotype was seen many times. The chain carries TRBV7-2 and TRBJ1-1; 8 bases fit TRBD1. V was clipped by 5 bases and J by 4 bases; unmatched bases: 9. The CDR3 is 15 amino acids. Germline lookup yields CDR1 SGHTA and CDR2 FQGNSA. The CDR3 nucleotides read TGTGCCAGCAGCGACCAACCGACAGGGGTCACTGAAGCTTTCTTT. This gives the protein CASSDQPTGVTEAFF. Looking up the rest from reference TRBV7-2 and TRBJ1-1 gives the full variable domain: GAGVSQSPSNKVTEKGKDVELRCDPISGHTALYWYRQSLGQGLEFLIYFQGNSAPDKSGLPSDRFSAERTGGSVSTLTIQRTQQEDSAVYLCASSDQPTGVTEAFFGQGTRLTVV.

The chain has TRBV14 and TRBJ2-1; a possible D gene is TRBD2 (6 bases). V shed 4 bases and J shed 0 bases, with 10 bases lying between them. The CDR3 runs to 15 residues. Germline lookup yields CDR1 SGHDN and CDR2 FVKESK. This chain's CDR3 is CASSPLGGSYNEQFF. The CDR3 bases are TGTGCCAGCAGCCCCCTGGGGGGCTCCTACAATGAGCAGTTCTTC.

The chain links TRBV7-9 to TRBJ1-5; D is unresolved. V was pared by 7 bases and J by 4 bases, with 8 bases between. The germline CDR1 and CDR2 sequences are SEHNR and FQNEAQ (reference sequence). The length of the CDR3 is 12 residues. The DNA of the CDR3 is TGTGCCAGCAACGACTTTAATCAGCCCCAGCATTTT. This gives the protein CASNDFNQPQHF. Full variable domain (rest looked up from reference TRBV7-9 and TRBJ1-5): DTGVSQNPRHKITKRGQNVTFRCDPISEHNRLYWYRQTLGQGPEFLTYFQNEAQLEKSRLLSDRFSAERPKGSFSTLEIQRTEQGDSAMYLCASNDFNQPQHFGDGTRLSIL.

The rearrangement joins TRBV29-1 to TRBJ1-1; D gene uncertain. The CDR3 covers 13 residues. CDR1 and CDR2 from the germline V gene are SQVTM and ANQGSEA. Trimming left V 4 bases short and J 0 bases short, with 9 bases between. The CDR3 region has the DNA TGCAGCGTTGCTGGCACGGTGAACACTGAAGCTTTCTTT. This translates into CSVAGTVNTEAFF.

J is TRBJ2-5 and V is TRBV7-9; 12 positions match TRBD1. CDR3 length: 15 amino acids. The V segment lost 4 bases and the J segment 4 bases; nucleotides outside the gene matches: 4. Per germline, CDR1 SEHNR and CDR2 FQNEAQ (reference sequence). CDR3 sequence: CASSSWDRGRETQYF. The DNA of the CDR3 is TGTGCCAGCAGCTCATGGGACAGGGGGCGAGAGACCCAGTACTTC.

This clonotype was detected ten times or more. CDR3 in amino acids: CASRIRAGELFF. CDR3 nucleotides: TGTGCCAGCAGAATACGGGCGGGGGAGCTGTTTTTT. This chain joins TRBV11-2 and TRBJ2-2, with D hard to call. The CDR3 covers 12 residues. V shed 6 bases and J shed 8 bases, with 10 bases lying between them. Germline CDR1 SGHAT, CDR2 FQNNGV.

This clonotype showed up just a few times. The J gene is TRBJ1-2, the V gene TRBV4-3, with D possibly matching TRBD1 (5 bases). Per germline, CDR1 LGHNA and CDR2 YSLEER. V lost 0 bases to trimming and J lost 0 bases, with 11 bases between them. The CDR3 has 16 amino acids. CDR3 sequence (DNA): TGCGCCAGCAGCCAAGATAACGGGGCCTCTAACTATGGCTACACCTTC. It codes for CASSQDNGASNYGYTF.

The J gene is TRBJ1-1, the V gene TRBV7-9, with a weak D call TRBD1 (6 bases). The CDR3 has 16 residues. V lost 5 bases and J lost 10, with 26 bases in between. Germline CDR1 and CDR2: SEHNR and FQNEAQ (reference sequence). The CDR3 loop is CASSLSTTERLQGAFF. CDR3 DNA sequence: TGTGCCAGCAGCCTTTCGACGACAGAGAGATTACAGGGAGCTTTCTTT.

The V and J genes are TRBV7-6 and TRBJ2-2, with D hard to call. The CDR3 has 16 amino acids. The V gene's germline CDR1 is SGHVS and CDR2 FNYEAQ. The V gene lost 5 bases and the J gene lost 0 bases, with 13 bases spanning the gap. Here the CDR3 DNA reads TGTGCCAGCAGCAACTCGCCGAACGCGAACACCGGGGAGCTGTTTTTT. It translates to CASSNSPNANTGELFF.

This chain uses TRBV7-2 with TRBJ2-5; D uncertain. The CDR3 loop spans 15 amino acids. The V end was cut by 5 bases, the J end by 0 bases, with 13 bases between. Germline V gene lookup returns CDR1 SGHTA and CDR2 FQGNSA. The CDR3 sequence is CASSQVPGHQETQYF. CDR3 bases: TGTGCCAGCAGCCAAGTCCCAGGACACCAAGAGACCCAGTACTTC.

The chain combines TRBV4-2 with TRBJ2-1; D remains ambiguous. Germline CDR1 is LGHNA and CDR2 is YNFKEQ. V was pared by 4 bases and J by 7 bases, with 20 bases between. CDR3 length: 16 residues. CDR3 sequence (DNA): TGTGCCAGCAGCCGCCTAGGCGGTAGATTGCGGAATGAGCAGTTCTTC. It encodes CASSRLGGRLRNEQFF.

This clonotype was seen only a few times. In DNA form, the CDR3 reads TGCGCCAGCAGCGACAGGTCGAACACTGAAGCTTTCTTT. Amino acids: CASSDRSNTEAFF. The J gene is TRBJ1-1, the V gene TRBV10-1; D is perhaps TRBD1 (6 bases). The CDR3 runs to 13 residues. V was pared by 6 bases and J by 1 base, with 9 bases between. CDR1 WNHNN and CDR2 SYGVQD come from the germline V gene (reference sequence).

At least ten counts were recorded for this clonotype. The CDR3: CASGRGDNEQFF. DNA of the CDR3: TGTGCCAGCGGGAGGGGAGACAATGAGCAGTTCTTC. The gene calls are TRBV25-1 and TRBJ2-1; TRBD2 aligns across 7 bases. CDR1 MGHDK and CDR2 SYGVNS come from the germline V gene. The CDR3 contains 12 residues. Trimming cost V 8 bases and J 5 bases; bases outside gene matches: 3.

The table lists this clonotype with many counts. The chain combines TRBV7-9 with TRBJ1-2, with no clear D. The V gene's germline CDR1 is SEHNR and CDR2 FQNEAQ (reference sequence). The CDR3 covers 11 residues. Trimming removed 1 base from V and 6 bases from J, with 3 bases in between. The CDR3 DNA reads TGTGCCAGCAGCTTAGTGGATGGCTACACCTTC. Translating it yields CASSLVDGYTF.

This clonotype came up a few times. The chain employs TRBV6-1 and TRBJ2-1; D is uncertain. The CDR3 consists of 14 residues. V gave up 0 bases and J gave up 8 bases, with 11 bases separating them. Germline loops: CDR1 MNHNS, CDR2 SASEGT. The DNA for the CDR3 is TGTGCCAGCAGTGAAGCTCGGCGGTACGATGAGCAGTTCTTC. Translation: CASSEARRYDEQFF.

The chain links TRBV27 to TRBJ2-5; 13 nucleotides line up with TRBD2. Germline CDR1 is MNHEY and CDR2 is SMNVEV (reference sequence). The junction had 3 bases not matched to a gene; V was cut back by 5 bases and J by 0 bases. The CDR3 has 16 residues. The CDR3 here is CASSPGTSGDQETQYF. For the CDR3, the DNA is TGTGCCAGCAGTCCCGGGACTAGCGGGGACCAAGAGACCCAGTACTTC.

This clonotype was seen at least ten times. The gene calls are TRBV4-1 and TRBJ2-3, with TRBD2 as a possible D gene (5 bases). This CDR3 is built from 17 residues. Trimming took off 1 base at V and 2 bases at J, with 16 bases between the two ends. Germline CDR1 is MGHRA and CDR2 is YSYEKL. This chain's CDR3 is CASSQVYNLEVTDTQYF. The CDR3 nucleotides read TGCGCCAGCAGCCAAGTTTACAACTTGGAGGTCACAGATACGCAGTATTTT.

The chain's CDR3 is CSARLRTPVDEQYF. CDR3 bases: TGCAGTGCTCGGTTACGGACGCCCGTCGACGAGCAGTACTTC. The chain recombines TRBV20-1 with TRBJ2-7; D gene uncertain. The CDR3 has 14 amino acids. The V end lost 5 bases, the J end lost 5 bases, and 19 bases lay between the germline ends. Per germline, CDR1 DFQATT and CDR2 SNEGSKA (reference sequence).

This chain connects TRBV15 to TRBJ1-2; the D is unclear. This CDR3 region has 15 residues. Trimming stripped 0 bases from V and 4 bases from J, with 12 bases between. Germline V gene data show CDR1 as LNHNV and CDR2 as YYDKDF (reference sequence). CDR3 DNA sequence: TGTGCCACCAGCAGAGATCTCCCCTCGGCCTATGGCTACACCTTC. It is translated as CATSRDLPSAYGYTF.

The chain combines TRBV7-2 with TRBJ2-5; 8 bases map to TRBD2. After removal of 4 bases from V and 5 bases from J, the junction contained 12 bases not matched to a gene. The CDR3 runs to 16 residues. Germline CDR1 and CDR2: SGHTA and FQGNSA. CDR3 in amino acids: CASSSPGGPPSETQYF. As DNA, the CDR3 is TGTGCCAGCAGCTCCCCGGGGGGGCCTCCCTCGGAGACCCAGTACTTC.

A few counts support this clonotype. CDR3 in DNA: TGTGCCAGCACCCCCAGAGAGGACACTGAAGCTTTCTTT. Protein product: CASTPREDTEAFF. The V call is TRBV7-9, the J call TRBJ1-1; no firm D call. Trimming pared 7 bases from V and 3 bases from J, leaving 12 bases between. The CDR3 sequence is 13 residues long. Germline V gene lookup returns CDR1 SEHNR and CDR2 FQNEAQ (reference sequence).

V is TRBV20-1 and J is TRBJ1-1; 9 bases agree with TRBD1. The CDR3 extends over 14 amino acids. With 6 bases clipped from V and 2 bases from J, the junction kept 7 bases outside the gene matches. From germline, CDR1 is DFQATT and CDR2 SNEGSKA (reference sequence). CDR3 region: CSAPGQGPNTEAFF. CDR3 DNA sequence: TGCAGTGCCCCCGGACAGGGGCCCAACACTGAAGCTTTCTTT.

The CDR3, as DNA: TGCGCCAGCAGTGATCCGGGACAGGTGAATGAAAAACTGTTTTTT. Translating it yields CASSDPGQVNEKLFF. The V gene is TRBV10-2, the J gene TRBJ1-4, with 8 nucleotides matching TRBD1. Germline CDR1 is WSHSY and CDR2 is SAAADI. This CDR3 is built from 15 residues. The trim removed 3 bases at V and 5 bases at J, leaving 5 bases unmatched.

The sample holds many counts of this clonotype. V and J are TRBV2 and TRBJ1-2, with D uncertain. The germline V gene encodes CDR1 SNHLY and CDR2 FYNNEI. The CDR3 contains 14 residues. V lost 3 bases, J lost 5 bases, and 13 bases lay in between. The CDR3 protein is CASSDTQQGYGYTF. The CDR3 bases are TGTGCCAGCAGTGACACGCAGCAAGGGTATGGCTACACCTTC.